This record covers a single T cell receptor beta chain. The antigen remains undetermined. Germline V gene sequence: CDR1 SGHDT, CDR2 YYEEEE. CDR3 size: 14 residues. V was trimmed by 0 bases and J by 5 bases, leaving 12 bases between them. The data were obtained in a study of beta chain features in type 1 diabetes. Overall study results and limits: Across patients, naive, central memory and Treg TCRB repertoires exhibited apparently greater similarity than was observed across healthy donors. Type 1 diabetes patients had moderately but significantly shorter TCRB CDR3s in all four CD4+ subsets. PCR could preferentially amplify shorter templates, alike in patients and controls.

The whole isolated RNA underwent reverse transcription, so sequencing captured expressed TCRB transcripts. Assay used: immunoSEQ multiplex PCR; TCRdb lists only in-frame clones, some missing. Of approximately 170,000 clones in the sample, roughly 7.1% were seen once. Cells sorted by CD45RO/CCR7/CD25/CD127/CD95/CD27 comprised CD4+ naive, central memory, regulatory and stem cell-like memory cells. The TCR sequence derives from a woman aged 40 to 50 with type 1 diabetes. Sequencing used central memory CD4+ T cells from blood. The V gene is TRBV5-6, the J gene TRBJ2-7; D is unresolved. The CDR3 loop reads CASSLAPGSDEQYF. The CDR3 DNA sequence: TGTGCCAGCAGCTTGGCCCCAGGCTCGGACGAGCAGTACTTC.